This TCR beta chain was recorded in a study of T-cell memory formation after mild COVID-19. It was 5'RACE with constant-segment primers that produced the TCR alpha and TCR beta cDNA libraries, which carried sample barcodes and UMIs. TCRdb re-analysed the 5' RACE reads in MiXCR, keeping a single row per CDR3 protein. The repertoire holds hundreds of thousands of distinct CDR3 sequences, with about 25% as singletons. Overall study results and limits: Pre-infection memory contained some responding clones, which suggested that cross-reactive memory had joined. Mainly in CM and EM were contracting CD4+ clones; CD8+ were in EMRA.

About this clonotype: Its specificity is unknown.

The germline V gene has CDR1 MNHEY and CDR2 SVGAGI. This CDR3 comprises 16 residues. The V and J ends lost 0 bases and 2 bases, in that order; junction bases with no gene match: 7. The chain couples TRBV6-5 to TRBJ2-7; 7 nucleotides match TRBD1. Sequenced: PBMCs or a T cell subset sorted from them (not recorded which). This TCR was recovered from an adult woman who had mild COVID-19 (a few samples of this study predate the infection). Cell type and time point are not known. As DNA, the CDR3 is TGTGCCAGCAGTTACTCGTTCGGGACAGTCGCCTACGAGCAGTACTTC. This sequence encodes CASSYSFGTVAYEQYF.